These T cell receptor beta chains were read from a single sample in a study of blood T cell repertoires in COVID-19. Produced via immunoSEQ multiplex PCR; TCRdb's table is partial and in-frame only. This table has over 250,000 clones, approximately 84% appearing once. Source material: peripheral blood. These TCRs come from a human donor with COVID-19, enrolled during active disease. The donor label of this sample is uncertain. The CDR3 runs from the conserved cysteine through the conserved F or W. A D gene is named only where the DNA matches it firmly. A clone size is listed for some rows: how often the clone was seen (once, few, many), or a class if it is expanded.

v_gene,j_gene,d_gene,abundance,CDR3aa,CDR3nt
TRBV18,TRBJ2-1,TRBD1,-,CASSGERGHNEQFF,TGTGCCAGCTCAGGAGAAAGGGGGCACAATGAGCAGTTCTTC
TRBV5-4,TRBJ1-5,-,-,CASSLDLNQPQHF,TGTGCCAGCAGCTTGGATCTTAATCAGCCCCAGCATTTT
TRBV5-4,TRBJ2-7,-,-,CASSLGQTPYEQYF,TGTGCCAGCAGCTTGGGACAGACACCCTACGAGCAGTACTTC
TRBV5-4,TRBJ2-7,TRBD1,many,CASSRGTVSYEQYF,TGTGCCAGCAGCCGAGGGACAGTAAGCTACGAGCAGTACTTC
TRBV19,TRBJ1-1,-,-,CASSTSGGAEAFF,TGTGCCAGTTCGACGTCCGGGGGAGCTGAAGCTTTCTTT
TRBV5-5,TRBJ1-2,-,-,CASSFSTGAQYNGYTF,TGTGCCAGCAGCTTTTCCACAGGAGCCCAGTATAATGGCTACACCTTC
TRBV6-5,TRBJ2-7,TRBD1,once,CASSRQGSYEQYF,TGTGCCAGCAGTCGACAGGGGTCCTACGAGCAGTACTTC
TRBV18,TRBJ2-3,TRBD1,-,CASSGGRGSTDTQYF,TGTGCCAGCTCAGGAGGCAGGGGGAGCACAGATACGCAGTATTTT
TRBV3-1/TRBV3-2,TRBJ2-1,-,-,CASSQDLGRPQFF,TGTGCCAGCAGCCAAGATCTCGGGAGACCTCAGTTCTTC
TRBV3-1/TRBV3-2,TRBJ2-5,TRBD1,-,CASSFLDRGAQYF,TGTGCCAGCAGCTTCCTGGACAGGGGAGCCCAGTACTTC
TRBV29-1,TRBJ2-7,-,-,CSVELTGRYEQYF,TGCAGCGTTGAACTGACAGGCCGCTACGAGCAGTACTTC
TRBV18,TRBJ2-7,-,-,CASSPETYEQYF,TGTGCCAGCTCACCAGAGACCTACGAGCAGTACTTC
TRBV29-1,TRBJ2-3,-,-,CSVASVSVSTDTQYF,TGCAGCGTTGCTTCGGTTTCGGTGAGCACAGATACGCAGTATTTT
TRBV5-8,TRBJ2-7,-,once,CASSFRQVTYEQYF,TGTGCCAGCAGCTTTAGACAGGTAACCTACGAGCAGTACTTC
TRBV9,TRBJ2-7,TRBD2,-,CASSVGGSYEQYF,TGTGCCAGCAGCGTCGGGGGGTCCTACGAGCAGTACTTC
TRBV5-6,TRBJ2-7,TRBD2,-,CASSPGRPSGSNEQYF,TGTGCCAGCAGTCCTGGCCGTCCTAGCGGGAGTAACGAGCAGTACTTC